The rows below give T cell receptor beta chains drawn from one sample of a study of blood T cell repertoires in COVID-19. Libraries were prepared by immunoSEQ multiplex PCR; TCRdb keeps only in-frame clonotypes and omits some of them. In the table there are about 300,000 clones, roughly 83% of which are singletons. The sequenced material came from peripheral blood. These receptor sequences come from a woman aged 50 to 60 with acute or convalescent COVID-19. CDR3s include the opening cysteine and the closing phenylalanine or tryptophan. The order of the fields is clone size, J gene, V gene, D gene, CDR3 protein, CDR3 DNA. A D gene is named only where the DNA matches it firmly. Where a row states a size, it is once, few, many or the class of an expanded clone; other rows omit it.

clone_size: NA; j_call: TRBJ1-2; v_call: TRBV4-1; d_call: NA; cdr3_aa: CASSLDRNYGYTF; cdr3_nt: TGCGCCAGCAGCCTGGACAGAAACTATGGCTACACCTTC
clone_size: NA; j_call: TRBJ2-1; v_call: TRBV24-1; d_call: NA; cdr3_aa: CATSDHLVNEQFF; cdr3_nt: TGTGCCACCAGTGACCACTTAGTCAATGAGCAGTTCTTC
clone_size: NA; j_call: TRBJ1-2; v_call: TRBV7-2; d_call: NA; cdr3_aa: CASSPQGVSNYGYTF; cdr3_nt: TGTGCCAGCAGCCCCCAAGGGGTTTCCAACTATGGCTACACCTTC
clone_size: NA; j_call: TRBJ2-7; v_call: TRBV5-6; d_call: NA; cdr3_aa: CASSLTNYYEQYF; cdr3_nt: TGTGCCAGCAGCTTGACAAACTACTACGAGCAGTACTTC
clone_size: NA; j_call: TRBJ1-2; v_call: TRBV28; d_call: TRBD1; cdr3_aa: CASRRQGAKLGYTF; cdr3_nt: TGTGCCAGCAGGCGACAGGGGGCGAAGCTTGGCTACACCTTC
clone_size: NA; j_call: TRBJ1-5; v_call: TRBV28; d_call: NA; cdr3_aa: CASSIGGSGQPQHF; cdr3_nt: TGTGCCAGCAGTATCGGGGGGAGTGGTCAGCCCCAGCATTTT
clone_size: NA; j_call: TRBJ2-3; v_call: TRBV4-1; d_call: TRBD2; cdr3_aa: CASSQRGLAGDRTDTQYF; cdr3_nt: TGCGCCAGCAGCCAGAGGGGACTAGCGGGAGACCGAACAGATACGCAGTATTTT
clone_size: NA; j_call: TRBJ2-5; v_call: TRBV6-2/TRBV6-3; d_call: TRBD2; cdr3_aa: CASSRGGSGETQYF; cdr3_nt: TGTGCCAGCAGCCGAGGCGGGAGCGGGGAGACCCAGTACTTC
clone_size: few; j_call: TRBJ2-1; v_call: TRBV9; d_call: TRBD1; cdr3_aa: CASSVRDRAYNEQFF; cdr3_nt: TGTGCCAGCAGCGTTAGGGACAGGGCGTACAATGAGCAGTTCTTC
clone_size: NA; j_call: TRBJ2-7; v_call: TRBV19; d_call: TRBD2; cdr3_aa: CASSIKSGSSPYEQYF; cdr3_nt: TGTGCCAGTAGTATTAAGAGCGGGAGCTCCCCCTACGAGCAGTACTTC
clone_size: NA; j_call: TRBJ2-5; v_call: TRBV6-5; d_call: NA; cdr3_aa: CASSLGSRAETQYF; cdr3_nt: TGTGCCAGCAGCCTCGGGTCGAGGGCGGAGACCCAGTACTTC
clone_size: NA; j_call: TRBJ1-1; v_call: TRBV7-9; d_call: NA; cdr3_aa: CASRPAGVRTEAFF; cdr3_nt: TGTGCCAGCAGACCCGCAGGGGTTAGGACTGAAGCTTTCTTT
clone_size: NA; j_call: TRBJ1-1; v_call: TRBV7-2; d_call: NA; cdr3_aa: CASSPQNTEAFF; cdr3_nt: TGTGCCAGCAGCCCCCAGAACACTGAAGCTTTCTTT
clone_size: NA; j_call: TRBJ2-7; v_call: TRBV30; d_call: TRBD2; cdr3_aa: CAWARGLADSYEQYF; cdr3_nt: TGTGCCTGGGCTCGGGGACTAGCAGATTCCTACGAGCAGTACTTC
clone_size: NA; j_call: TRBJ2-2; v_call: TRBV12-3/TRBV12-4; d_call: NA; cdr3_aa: CATRLRAGELFF; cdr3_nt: TGTGCCACCCGATTACGCGCCGGGGAGCTGTTTTTT
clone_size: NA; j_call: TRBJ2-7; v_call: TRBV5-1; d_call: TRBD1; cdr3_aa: CASSFGTGFSYEQYF; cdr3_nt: TGCGCCAGCAGCTTTGGGACAGGCTTCTCCTACGAGCAGTACTTC
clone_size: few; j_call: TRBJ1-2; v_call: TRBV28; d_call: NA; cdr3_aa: CASSQPGANYGYTF; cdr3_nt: TGTGCCAGCAGTCAACCGGGAGCAAACTATGGCTACACCTTC
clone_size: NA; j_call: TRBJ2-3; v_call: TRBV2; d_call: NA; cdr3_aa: CASRGLITKPDTQYF; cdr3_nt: TGTGCCAGCAGGGGGCTGATAACCAAACCAGATACGCAGTATTTT
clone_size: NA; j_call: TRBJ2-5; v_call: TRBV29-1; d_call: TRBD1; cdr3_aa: CSVYRDRQETQYF; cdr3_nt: TGCAGCGTTTACCGGGACAGACAAGAGACCCAGTACTTC
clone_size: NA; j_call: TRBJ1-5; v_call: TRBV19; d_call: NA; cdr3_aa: CASSIQVVQPQHF; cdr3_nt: TGTGCCAGTAGTATCCAGGTGGTTCAGCCCCAGCATTTT
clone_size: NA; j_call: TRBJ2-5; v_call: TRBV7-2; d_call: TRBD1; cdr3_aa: CASSLASTGVGETQYF; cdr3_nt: TGTGCCAGCAGCTTAGCGTCGACAGGGGTTGGAGAGACCCAGTACTTC